The clone carrying this T cell receptor beta chain came up a few times. Its cognate antigen is unknown. The data were taken from a study of T-cell memory formation after mild COVID-19. The study's findings and limits: The appearance of some responding clones in pre-infection memory suggested that cross-reactive memory joined.

One entry per CDR3 protein, called by TCRdb with MiXCR from the 5' RACE reads. The sample has hundreds of thousands of distinct CDR3 sequences, 15% to 20% seen once. This clonotype was sampled from a man aged 18 to 29 who had mild COVID-19 (a few samples of this study predate the infection). Cell type and time point are not known. The sequenced sample consisted of PBMCs or a T cell subset sorted from them (not recorded which).

This chain's CDR3 is CASSRVADNQPQHF. CDR3 in DNA: TGTGCCAGCAGTCGCGTGGCCGATAATCAGCCCCAGCATTTT. The chain employs TRBV6-6 and TRBJ1-5; D is undetermined. Germline V gives CDR1 MNHNY, CDR2 SVGAGI (reference sequence). CDR3 size: 14 residues. Trimming left V 5 bases short and J 4 bases short, with 12 bases between.